One sample yielded the 27 T cell receptor beta chains listed below, sequenced in a study of shared clonotypes between healthy human individuals. The data were produced by immunoSEQ multiplex PCR, yet TCRdb's version contains in-frame clones alone and is incomplete. The table lists some 2.3 million clones, more than 85% of them singletons. Sample: naive CD4+ T cells from PBMCs. Subset noted: CD45RA+ positively selected. The receptors originated from a man younger than 35 in good health. Some clones in this sample may be carry-over from other donors' samples.

CDR3 in DNA: TGTGCCAGCAGCCTGGGGGCGGGAGTAAACTACAATGAGCAGTTCTTC. Its protein product is CASSLGAGVNYNEQFF. V gene TRBV9 combines with J gene TRBJ2-1; tentative D call: TRBD2 (7 bases). This CDR3 has 16 residues. Germline V gives CDR1 SGDLS, CDR2 YYNGEE. Trimming pared 4 bases from V and 3 bases from J, leaving 17 bases between.

The J gene is TRBJ1-4, the V gene TRBV18; 7 bases fit TRBD1. There are 15 residues in the CDR3. Germline V lookup: CDR1 KGHSH, CDR2 LQKENI. The junction had 8 bases not matched to a gene; V was cut back by 2 bases and J by 8 bases. CDR3 amino acids: CASSPFEGAEEKLFF. CDR3 nucleotide sequence: TGTGCCAGCTCACCATTTGAGGGGGCGGAAGAAAAACTGTTTTTT.

This chain links TRBV15 with TRBJ2-5; 9 bases match TRBD2. V was pared by 1 base and J by 5 bases, with 5 bases of the junction left unmatched. The CDR3 is 15 amino acids. Germline V CDR1 and CDR2: LNHNV, YYDKDF (reference sequence). This CDR3 is CATSRVAGAGETQYF. CDR3 DNA sequence: TGTGCCACCAGCAGAGTAGCGGGAGCCGGGGAGACCCAGTACTTC.

Worth noting for this clone: This same CDR3 is encoded by further DNA sequences in the sample. The chain joins TRBV7-9 to TRBJ1-1, with 9 bases lining up with TRBD1. CDR1 is SEHNR and CDR2 is FQNEAQ in the germline V gene (reference sequence). V was clipped by 5 bases and J by 5 bases; unmatched bases: 6. The CDR3 sequence is 14 residues long. In nucleotides, the CDR3 is TGTGCCAGCAGCCCAGGACAGGGGAGGACTGAAGCTTTCTTT. Translation: CASSPGQGRTEAFF.

The chain employs TRBV5-1 and TRBJ2-5; D is ambiguous. V was shortened by 7 bases and J by 6 bases, with 19 bases between the two germline ends. Germline V gene data show CDR1 as SGHRS and CDR2 as YFSETQ. The CDR3 is 14 amino acids. In DNA, the CDR3 is TGCGCCAGCTTGAGGCGTCCAGGTTGGAAGACCCAGTACTTC. This encodes CASLRRPGWKTQYF.

This chain joins TRBV10-2 and TRBJ2-7; 11 bases align to TRBD2. Trimming cost V 5 bases and J 1 base; bases outside gene matches: 7. Germline V gives CDR1 WSHSY, CDR2 SAAADI. CDR3 length: 16 amino acids. CDR3 protein: CASSLTGLAESYEQYF. The CDR3 bases are TGCGCCAGCAGTCTAACGGGACTAGCGGAGTCCTACGAGCAGTACTTC.

The rearrangement uses TRBV5-1 and TRBJ2-1, with D tentatively TRBD2 (5 bases). This CDR3 has 13 amino acids. Deletions cut 4 bases from V and 10 bases from J, with 15 bases between. Germline CDR1 is SGHRS and CDR2 is YFSETQ. The CDR3 DNA follows: TGCGCCAGCAGCCTGGCGCGGACGGGGGAGCAGTTCTTC. Its translation: CASSLARTGEQFF.

The CDR3 loop reads CSPRAGDTDTQYF. The DNA of the CDR3 is TGCAGCCCCAGGGCAGGAGACACAGATACGCAGTATTTT. The chain combines TRBV29-1 with TRBJ2-3; possibly TRBD1 for D (5 bases). The CDR3 contains 13 residues. With 8 bases removed from V and 2 bases from J, the gap between germline ends came to 14 bases. Per the germline V gene, CDR1 is SQVTM and CDR2 is ANQGSEA.

A single count supports this clone. The chain links TRBV7-2 to TRBJ2-5; 12 bases agree with TRBD2. With V trimmed by 5 bases and J by 2 bases, 3 bases remained unmatched. CDR1 is SGHTA, CDR2 FQGNSA, per germline. The CDR3 consists of 15 residues. This CDR3 is CASSGTSGLQETQYF. In DNA, the CDR3 is TGTGCCAGCAGCGGGACTAGCGGGTTGCAAGAGACCCAGTACTTC.

The count of this clone is one. The chain has TRBV7-2 and TRBJ2-7, with TRBD2 matching 10 bases. CDR1 and CDR2 from the germline V gene are SGHTA and FQGNSA. The CDR3 runs 15 residues. Losses at the gene ends were 6 bases for V and 2 bases for J; bases not matched to a gene: 7. The CDR3 loop is CASRAKREGTYEQYF. The DNA of the CDR3 is TGTGCCAGCAGAGCTAAGCGGGAGGGAACCTACGAGCAGTACTTC.

J is TRBJ1-2 and V is TRBV28; 9 bases are a match to TRBD1. Germline lookup yields CDR1 MDHEN and CDR2 SYDVKM. The V segment lost 6 bases and the J segment 13 bases; nucleotides outside the gene matches: 12. The CDR3 sequence is 13 residues long. CDR3 nucleotides: TGTGCCAGCAGACCCAGTGGGACAGGGTATTTCACCTTC. This translates into CASRPSGTGYFTF.

This clone was seen a single time. This chain links TRBV30 with TRBJ2-6, with 8 bases that match TRBD1. Germline assignment: CDR1 GTSNPN and CDR2 SVGIG (reference sequence). V shed 1 base, J shed 4 bases, and the junction held 6 bases outside the gene matches. The CDR3 consists of 16 residues. DNA for the CDR3: TGTGCCTGGAGTGATGACAGGGGATCGGGGGCCAACGTCCTGACTTTC. This gives the protein CAWSDDRGSGANVLTF.

The chain combines TRBV6-1 with TRBJ1-1, with TRBD1 matching 8 bases. V lost 3 bases and J lost 5; bases outside the gene matches: 5. The CDR3 has 14 residues. Germline CDR1 reads MNHNS; CDR2 reads SASEGT. CDR3 in DNA: TGTGCCAGCAGTGACCAACAGGGGGGAACTGAAGCTTTCTTT. Protein sequence: CASSDQQGGTEAFF.

J is TRBJ2-5 and V is TRBV5-1, with D unresolved. V dropped 0 bases and J dropped 5 bases, with 14 bases sitting between them. The germline V gene encodes CDR1 SGHRS and CDR2 YFSETQ. The CDR3 is 15 amino acids. Here the CDR3 reads CASSLDGPRSETQYF. In DNA form, the CDR3 reads TGCGCCAGCAGCTTGGACGGGCCGAGAAGCGAGACCCAGTACTTC.

V usage is TRBV10-3 and J usage is TRBJ1-3; D is undetermined. The CDR3 has 14 amino acids. V lost 3 bases to trimming and J lost 4 bases, with 10 bases between them. Per the germline V gene, CDR1 is ENHRY and CDR2 is SYGVKD. CDR3 DNA: TGTGCCATCAGTGATACCACACCAGGAAACACCATATATTTT. Protein sequence: CAISDTTPGNTIYF.

The rearrangement links TRBV27 to TRBJ2-2; D remains ambiguous. The CDR3 extends over 13 amino acids. V lost 5 bases to trimming and J lost 2 bases, with 6 bases between them. Germline lookup yields CDR1 MNHEY and CDR2 SMNVEV (reference sequence). This chain's CDR3 is CASSTRNTGELFF. The CDR3 DNA reads as TGTGCCAGCAGTACCCGCAACACCGGGGAGCTGTTTTTT.

This chain uses TRBV5-1 with TRBJ2-1, with D possibly matching TRBD2 (6 bases). In germline, CDR1 is SGHRS, CDR2 YFSETQ. CDR3 length equals 15 residues. Trimming removed 2 bases at V and 8 bases at J, with 17 bases between. CDR3 sequence (DNA): TGCGCCAGCAGCTTAGATGCCCGGGGGTGGGATGAGCAGTTCTTC. This codes for CASSLDARGWDEQFF.

The genes are TRBV7-9 and TRBJ2-1; D not resolved. Germline-derived CDR1 and CDR2 are SEHNR and FQNEAQ (reference sequence). The CDR3 runs 12 residues. V was clipped by 1 base and J by 8 bases, with 6 bases between them. Written as DNA, the CDR3 is TGTGCCAGCAGCTTAGTCGGCGATGAGCAGTTCTTC. Protein: CASSLVGDEQFF.

The V and J genes are TRBV29-1 and TRBJ2-5; TRBD2 aligns across 7 bases. Trimming took 5 bases from V and 5 from J; bases not matched to a gene: 5. In germline, CDR1 is SQVTM, CDR2 ANQGSEA. The CDR3 is 12 amino acids. As DNA, the CDR3 is TGCAGCGTTCGACTAGCCCCTGAGACCCAGTACTTC. Protein: CSVRLAPETQYF.

The rearrangement joins TRBV5-1 to TRBJ2-1, with a possible D match to TRBD1 (6 bases). The CDR3 loop spans 15 amino acids. Trimming removed 5 bases from V and 1 base from J, with 13 bases in between. The germline gives CDR1 SGHRS, CDR2 YFSETQ. Written as DNA, the CDR3 is TGCGCCAGCAGTCGGGACACCGAATCCTACAATGAGCAGTTCTTC. Its translation: CASSRDTESYNEQFF.

The V and J genes are TRBV6-1 and TRBJ2-7, with 8 bases lining up with TRBD2. J was trimmed by 9 bases and V by 0 bases; bases with no gene match: 16. The CDR3 spans 17 residues. The germline V gene has CDR1 MNHNS and CDR2 SASEGT. CDR3 DNA: TGTGCCAGCAGTGAAGCCGCTAGCGGGCACCTACTACGAGGGCAGTACTTC. Translation gives CASSEAASGHLLRGQYF.

This clone has only one observation. The V and J genes are TRBV6-5 and TRBJ1-1; no definite D call. CDR1 is MNHEY, CDR2 SVGAGI, per germline. V gave up 0 bases and J gave up 0 bases, with 11 bases separating them. The CDR3 is 16 amino acids. CDR3 amino acids: CASSYSGTTLNTEAFF. CDR3 coding DNA: TGTGCCAGCAGTTACTCGGGAACTACACTGAACACTGAAGCTTTCTTT.

The chain has TRBV19 and TRBJ1-2; D possibly corresponds to TRBD1 (5 bases). Trimming cost V 6 bases and J 3 bases, with 14 bases left between them. The germline V gene has CDR1 LNHDA and CDR2 SQIVND (reference sequence). The length of the CDR3 is 14 residues. CDR3 sequence reads: CASRPTGTDYGYTF. For the CDR3, the DNA is TGTGCCAGTAGGCCGACCGGGACGGACTATGGCTACACCTTC. Variable domain in full (rest from reference TRBV19 and TRBJ1-2): DGGITQSPKYLFRKEGQNVTLSCEQNLNHDAMYWYRQDPGQGLRLIYYSQIVNDFQKGDIAEGYSVSREKKESFPLTVTSAQKNPTAFYLCASRPTGTDYGYTFGSGTRLTVV.

V is TRBV7-2 and J is TRBJ2-1, with 13 bases fitting TRBD2. This CDR3 contains 19 residues. In germline, CDR1 is SGHTA, CDR2 FQGNSA. V lost 2 bases, J lost 2 bases, and 9 bases stayed unmatched. In DNA form, the CDR3 reads TGTGCCAGCAGCTTATTTGGGACTAGCGGGACTTTAACCTACAATGAGCAGTTCTTC. This translates into CASSLFGTSGTLTYNEQFF.

The rearrangement joins TRBV10-3 to TRBJ2-5, with D possibly matching TRBD2 (6 bases). The CDR3 contains 15 residues. Germline-derived CDR1 and CDR2 are ENHRY and SYGVKD. Trimming removed 6 bases from V and 1 base from J, with 15 bases in between. The CDR3 region is CAIRSEGLPQETQYF. The CDR3 nucleotides are TGTGCCATCAGGTCGGAGGGACTCCCCCAAGAGACCCAGTACTTC.

The chain is built from TRBV28 and TRBJ2-3, with 7 positions matching TRBD1. The CDR3 runs 18 residues. The V gene end was trimmed by 4 bases and the J gene end by 2 bases; junction bases not matched to a gene: 15. Germline V CDR1 and CDR2: MDHEN, SYDVKM. CDR3 region: CASSSSSRGTDHTDTQYF. CDR3 nucleotides: TGTGCCAGCAGTTCCTCCAGCCGAGGGACAGACCACACAGATACGCAGTATTTT.

The rearrangement joins TRBV7-8 to TRBJ2-6; D gene uncertain. V lost 2 bases and J lost 2, with 13 bases in between. The V gene's germline CDR1 is SGHVS and CDR2 FQNEAQ. The CDR3 is 17 amino acids. The CDR3 region has the DNA TGTGCCAGCAGCTTATCAATGATGAAAGCTGGGGCCAACGTCCTGACTTTC. Its translation is CASSLSMMKAGANVLTF.